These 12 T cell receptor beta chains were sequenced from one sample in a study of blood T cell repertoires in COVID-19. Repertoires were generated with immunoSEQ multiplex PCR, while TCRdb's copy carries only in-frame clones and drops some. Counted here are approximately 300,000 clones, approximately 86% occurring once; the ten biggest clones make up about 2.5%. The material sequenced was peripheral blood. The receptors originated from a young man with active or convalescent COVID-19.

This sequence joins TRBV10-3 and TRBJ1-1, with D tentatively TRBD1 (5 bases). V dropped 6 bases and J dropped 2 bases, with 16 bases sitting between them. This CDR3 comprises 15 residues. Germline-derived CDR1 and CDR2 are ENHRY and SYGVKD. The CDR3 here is CAIRDLDRVNTEAFF. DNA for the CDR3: TGTGCCATCAGGGACCTAGACAGAGTAAACACTGAAGCTTTCTTT.

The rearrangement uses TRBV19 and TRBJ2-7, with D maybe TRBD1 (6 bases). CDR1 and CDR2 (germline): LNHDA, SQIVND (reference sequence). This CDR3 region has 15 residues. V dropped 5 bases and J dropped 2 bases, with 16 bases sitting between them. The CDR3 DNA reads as TGTGCCAGTAGTCTTTATGGGACACCAGCCTACGAGCAGTACTTC. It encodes CASSLYGTPAYEQYF.

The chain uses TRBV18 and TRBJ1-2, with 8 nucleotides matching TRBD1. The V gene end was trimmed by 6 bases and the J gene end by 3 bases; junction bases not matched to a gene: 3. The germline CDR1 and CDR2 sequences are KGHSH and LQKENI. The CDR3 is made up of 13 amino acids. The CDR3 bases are TGTGCCAGCTCTTCGGACAGGGACTATGGCTACACCTTC. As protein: CASSSDRDYGYTF.

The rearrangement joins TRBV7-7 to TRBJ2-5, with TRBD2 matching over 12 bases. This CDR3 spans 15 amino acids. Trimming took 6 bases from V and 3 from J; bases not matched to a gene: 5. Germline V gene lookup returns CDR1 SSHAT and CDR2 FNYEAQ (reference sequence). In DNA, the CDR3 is TGTGCCAGCAGACGACTAGCGGGAGTAGAAGAGACCCAGTACTTC. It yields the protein CASRRLAGVEETQYF.

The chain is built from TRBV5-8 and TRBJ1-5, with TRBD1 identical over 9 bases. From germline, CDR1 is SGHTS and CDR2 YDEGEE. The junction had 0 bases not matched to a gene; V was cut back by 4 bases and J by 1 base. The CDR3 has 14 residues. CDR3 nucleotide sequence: TGTGCCAGCAGCACAGGGGGCAGCAATCAGCCCCAGCATTTT. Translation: CASSTGGSNQPQHF. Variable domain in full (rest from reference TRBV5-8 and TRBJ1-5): EAGVTQSPTHLIKTRGQQATLRCSPISGHTSVYWYQQALGLGLQFLLWYDEGEERNRGNFPPRFSGRQFPNYSSELNVNALELEDSALYLCASSTGGSNQPQHFGDGTRLSIL.

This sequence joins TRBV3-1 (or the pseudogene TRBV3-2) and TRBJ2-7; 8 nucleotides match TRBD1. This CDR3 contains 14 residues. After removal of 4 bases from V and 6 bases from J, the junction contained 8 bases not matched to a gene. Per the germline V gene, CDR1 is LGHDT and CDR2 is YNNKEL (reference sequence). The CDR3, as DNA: TGTGCCAGCAGCCTGGGACAGGTCCTTAGCGAGCAGTACTTC. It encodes CASSLGQVLSEQYF.

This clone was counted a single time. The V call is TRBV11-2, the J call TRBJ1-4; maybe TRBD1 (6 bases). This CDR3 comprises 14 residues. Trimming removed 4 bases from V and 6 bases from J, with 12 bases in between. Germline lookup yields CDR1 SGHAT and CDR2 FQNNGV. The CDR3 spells CASSSQGFDEKLFF. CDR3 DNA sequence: TGTGCCAGCAGCTCCCAGGGGTTTGATGAAAAACTGTTTTTT.

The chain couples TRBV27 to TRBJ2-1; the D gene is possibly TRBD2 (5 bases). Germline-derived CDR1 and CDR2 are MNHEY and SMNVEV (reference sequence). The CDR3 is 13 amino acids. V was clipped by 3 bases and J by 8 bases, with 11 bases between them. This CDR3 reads CASSFGLRDEQFF. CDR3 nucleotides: TGTGCCAGCAGTTTTGGACTTCGTGATGAGCAGTTCTTC.

The chain's CDR3 is CASSQDSESSYNSPLHF. The CDR3 bases are TGCGCCAGCAGCCAAGATAGCGAAAGCTCCTATAATTCACCCCTCCACTTT. This sequence joins TRBV4-1 and TRBJ1-6; the D is unclear. Germline V gives CDR1 MGHRA, CDR2 YSYEKL. Trimming took off 0 bases at V and 0 bases at J, with 9 bases between the two ends. CDR3 length equals 17 residues.

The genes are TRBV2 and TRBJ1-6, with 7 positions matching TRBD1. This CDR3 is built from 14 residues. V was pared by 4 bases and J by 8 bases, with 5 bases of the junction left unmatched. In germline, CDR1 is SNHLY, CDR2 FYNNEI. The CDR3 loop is CASSGQGGDSPLHF. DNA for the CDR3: TGTGCCAGCAGTGGACAGGGAGGAGATTCACCCCTCCACTTT.

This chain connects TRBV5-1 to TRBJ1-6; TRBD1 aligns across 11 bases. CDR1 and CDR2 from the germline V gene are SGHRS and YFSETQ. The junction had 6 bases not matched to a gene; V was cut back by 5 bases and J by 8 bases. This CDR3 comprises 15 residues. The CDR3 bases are TGCGCCAGCAGGAGGGACAGGGGGTTGGATTCACCCCTCCACTTT. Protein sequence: CASRRDRGLDSPLHF.

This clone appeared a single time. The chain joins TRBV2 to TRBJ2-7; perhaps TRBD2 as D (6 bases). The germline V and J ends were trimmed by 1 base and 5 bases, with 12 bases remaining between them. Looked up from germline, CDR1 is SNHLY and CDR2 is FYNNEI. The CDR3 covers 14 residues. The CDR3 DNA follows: TGTGCCAGCAGTGAAGTTGGAGGGTTCGACGAGCAGTACTTC. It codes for CASSEVGGFDEQYF. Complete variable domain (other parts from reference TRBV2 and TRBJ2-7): EPEVTQTPSHQVTQMGQEVILRCVPISNHLYFYWYRQILGQKVEFLVSFYNNEISEKSEIFDDQFSVERPDGSNFTLKIRSTKLEDSAMYFCASSEVGGFDEQYFGPGTRLTVT.